The 13 T cell receptor beta chains in this list originate from one sample, sequenced in a study of T cell responses to AZD1222 COVID-19 vaccine (dated by TCRdb to about 2021). This specimen's time point label, per the study, means: baseline before first vaccination. The library was obtained by the immunoSEQ multiplex PCR assay. The immuneACCESS repertoire file appears here via TCRdb, limited to in-frame rearrangements. These files lack a portion of the clones; in checked studies, under half of the deficit traces to unresolved V genes, and the cause of the others is not known. This sample lists over 130,000 clones; roughly 92% were detected once. The top ten clonotypes cover 4% to 5.5% of the sample. Sequencing used peripheral blood, obtained on day 0 of AZD1222 vaccination. All receptors derive from an adult in good health.

For the CDR3, the DNA is TGTGCCAGCAGTGAGTCAGGGGGGCAAGAGACCCAGTACTTC. Encoded protein: CASSESGGQETQYF. The chain joins TRBV2 to TRBJ2-5; the D gene is possibly TRBD1 (7 bases). V lost 3 bases and J 2 bases, leaving 10 bases between the germline ends. The CDR3 runs 14 residues. Germline CDR1 reads SNHLY; CDR2 reads FYNNEI. Based on the CDR3 plus reference TRBV2 and TRBJ2-5, the full variable domain is EPEVTQTPSHQVTQMGQEVILRCVPISNHLYFYWYRQILGQKVEFLVSFYNNEISEKSEIFDDQFSVERPDGSNFTLKIRSTKLEDSAMYFCASSESGGQETQYFGPGTRLLVL.

The chain employs TRBV18 and TRBJ2-7; TRBD2 aligns across 12 bases. The V gene end was trimmed by 2 bases and the J gene end by 6 bases; junction bases not matched to a gene: 8. Germline V gives CDR1 KGHSH, CDR2 LQKENI. CDR3 length equals 16 residues. CDR3 protein: CASSPASGGARSEQYF. CDR3 coding DNA: TGTGCCAGCTCACCAGCTAGCGGGGGGGCCCGCTCCGAGCAGTACTTC.

The V call is TRBV3-1 (or the pseudogene TRBV3-2), the J call TRBJ1-4; 9 bases match TRBD1. CDR1 and CDR2 (germline): LGHDT, YNNKEL (reference sequence). The J segment lost 8 bases and the V segment lost 1 base, leaving 5 bases of the junction unmatched. The CDR3 is 15 residues long. CDR3 DNA: TGTGCCAGCAGCCAAGGGGACAGGGACGGGGAAAAACTGTTTTTT. It specifies CASSQGDRDGEKLFF.

This rearrangement joins TRBV21-1 to TRBJ1-4; TRBD1, as called in the table, went unchecked against the DNA. TRBV21-1 is assigned pseudogene status. The CDR3 covers 17 residues. The DNA for the CDR3 is TGTGCCAGCAGCGGTCTGAAGAGACAGACAACTAATGAAAAACTGTTTTTT. This codes for CASSGLKRQTTNEKLFF.

The genes are TRBV28 and TRBJ2-1; D not resolved. Deletions cut 3 bases from V and 8 bases from J, with 8 bases between. Per germline, CDR1 MDHEN and CDR2 SYDVKM. The CDR3 extends over 12 amino acids. This chain's CDR3 is CASSFLSHEQFF. CDR3 coding DNA: TGTGCCAGCAGTTTTCTCTCACATGAGCAGTTCTTC. Drawing the rest from reference TRBV28 and TRBJ2-1, the complete variable domain is DVKVTQSSRYLVKRTGEKVFLECVQDMDHENMFWYRQDPGLGLRLIYFSYDVKMKEKGDIPEGYSVSREKKERFSLILESASTNQTSMYLCASSFLSHEQFFGPGTRLTVL.

V usage is TRBV5-6 and J usage is TRBJ1-6; no clear D. From germline, CDR1 is SGHDT and CDR2 YYEEEE. V gave up 4 bases and J gave up 7 bases, with 12 bases separating them. The CDR3 loop spans 14 amino acids. The CDR3 loop reads CASSPREDNSPLHF. As DNA, the CDR3 is TGTGCCAGCAGCCCCCGTGAAGACAATTCACCCCTCCACTTT.

The chain is built from TRBV7-2 and TRBJ1-1, with TRBD1 identical over 10 bases. V trimming: 5 bases; J trimming: 10 bases; junction bases outside the gene matches: 10. CDR1 and CDR2 (germline): SGHTA, FQGNSA. This CDR3 region has 14 residues. CDR3 region: CASSKGTGELGAFF. The CDR3 nucleotides are TGTGCCAGCAGCAAGGGGACAGGGGAACTCGGAGCTTTCTTT.

V and J are TRBV25-1 and TRBJ2-7; D ambiguous. CDR3 length: 12 residues. Trimming left V 0 bases short and J 4 bases short, with 4 bases between. The germline gives CDR1 MGHDK, CDR2 SYGVNS. The CDR3 region has the DNA TGTGCCAGCAGTGAATATGGGTACGAGCAGTACTTC. Protein product: CASSEYGYEQYF.

This chain joins TRBV6-6 and TRBJ2-3; TRBD1 is a possible D gene (5 bases). CDR3 length equals 15 residues. CDR1 is MNHNY, CDR2 SVGAGI, per germline (reference sequence). Between the trimmed V and J ends, which lost 8 bases and 0 bases, there was a span of 15 bases. CDR3: CASGNGAASTDTQYF. CDR3 bases: TGTGCCAGCGGTAATGGGGCGGCTAGCACAGATACGCAGTATTTT.

This sequence joins TRBV9 and TRBJ2-1, with TRBD2 as a possible D gene (6 bases). CDR1 is SGDLS, CDR2 YYNGEE, per germline. This CDR3 region has 15 residues. Trimming took off 3 bases at V and 0 bases at J, with 10 bases between the two ends. In nucleotides, the CDR3 is TGTGCCAGCAGCGCCGGAGGGAGCTCCTACAATGAGCAGTTCTTC. As protein: CASSAGGSSYNEQFF.

This clone was picked up one time. The V and J genes are TRBV19 and TRBJ1-4, with no clear D. With 5 bases removed from V and 3 bases from J, the gap between germline ends came to 10 bases. Germline CDR1 is LNHDA and CDR2 is SQIVND (reference sequence). This CDR3 is 14 amino acids long. CDR3 coding DNA: TGTGCCAGTAGTGCTATGGCTTCTAATGAAAAACTGTTTTTT. This sequence encodes CASSAMASNEKLFF. Supplemented by reference TRBV19 and TRBJ1-4, the full variable domain reads DGGITQSPKYLFRKEGQNVTLSCEQNLNHDAMYWYRQDPGQGLRLIYYSQIVNDFQKGDIAEGYSVSREKKESFPLTVTSAQKNPTAFYLCASSAMASNEKLFFGSGTQLSVL.

The gene calls are TRBV2 and TRBJ1-4, with 7 bases fitting TRBD1. This CDR3 is built from 17 residues. J gave up 4 bases and V 1 base, and 9 bases lay outside the gene matches. The germline gives CDR1 SNHLY, CDR2 FYNNEI. CDR3 DNA: TGTGCCAGCAGTGAAGACAGGGGAAATTTGGTTAATGAAAAACTGTTTTTT. Translated, it gives CASSEDRGNLVNEKLFF.

The chain uses TRBV6-5 and TRBJ2-2, with D possibly TRBD1 on 7 matching bases. Germline V gene lookup returns CDR1 MNHEY and CDR2 SVGAGI. Trimming took 6 bases from V and 5 from J, leaving 13 bases between them. The CDR3 has 14 amino acids. The CDR3 sequence is CASSRQGLTGELFF. CDR3 nucleotide sequence: TGTGCCAGCAGCCGACAGGGACTGACCGGGGAGCTGTTTTTT.